Given below is one TCR beta chain in context. Its antigen is as yet unknown. Under the authors' procedure: Sampled TCR counts reached a median of 95,638 per sample, with values ranging from about 23,224 to 700,000. A single record per CDR3 protein comes from TCRdb applying MiXCR to the RACE reads. TCRdb's processing, not the authors', yielded these V and J calls. The sample yields about 160,000 distinct CDR3 sequences, approximately 30% seen once. This sample was taken from a study of human T cells and chemical hapten exposure. Study-wide results and caveats: Patch test score showed a positive correlation with PT1 expanded TCR counts. Since the donors had alopecia, their immune response may not be the same as that of healthy people.

The CDR3 loop spans 17 amino acids. Trimming left V 1 base short and J 0 bases short, with 13 bases between. Germline loops: CDR1 LGHDT, CDR2 YNNKEL (reference sequence). Specified time point: patch test 3, about 24 weeks after DPC sensitization. Treatment defined: therapeutic diphenylcyclopropenone sensitization with weekly scalp DPC. Non-pregnant alopecia patients aged 18 to 70, suitable for DPC therapy. The receptor was isolated from a woman between 18 and 29 years old with alopecia areata. Some clones in this sample may be carry-over from other donors' samples. V is TRBV3-1 and J is TRBJ1-5; D perhaps matches TRBD1 (6 bases). Sequencing was performed on whole blood, taken in connection with sensitization to the hapten diphenylcyclopropenone (DPC). Written as DNA, the CDR3 is TGTGCCAGCAGCCAAGGACAGGCGCCTTATAGCAATCAGCCCCAGCATTTT. Its protein product is CASSQGQAPYSNQPQHF.